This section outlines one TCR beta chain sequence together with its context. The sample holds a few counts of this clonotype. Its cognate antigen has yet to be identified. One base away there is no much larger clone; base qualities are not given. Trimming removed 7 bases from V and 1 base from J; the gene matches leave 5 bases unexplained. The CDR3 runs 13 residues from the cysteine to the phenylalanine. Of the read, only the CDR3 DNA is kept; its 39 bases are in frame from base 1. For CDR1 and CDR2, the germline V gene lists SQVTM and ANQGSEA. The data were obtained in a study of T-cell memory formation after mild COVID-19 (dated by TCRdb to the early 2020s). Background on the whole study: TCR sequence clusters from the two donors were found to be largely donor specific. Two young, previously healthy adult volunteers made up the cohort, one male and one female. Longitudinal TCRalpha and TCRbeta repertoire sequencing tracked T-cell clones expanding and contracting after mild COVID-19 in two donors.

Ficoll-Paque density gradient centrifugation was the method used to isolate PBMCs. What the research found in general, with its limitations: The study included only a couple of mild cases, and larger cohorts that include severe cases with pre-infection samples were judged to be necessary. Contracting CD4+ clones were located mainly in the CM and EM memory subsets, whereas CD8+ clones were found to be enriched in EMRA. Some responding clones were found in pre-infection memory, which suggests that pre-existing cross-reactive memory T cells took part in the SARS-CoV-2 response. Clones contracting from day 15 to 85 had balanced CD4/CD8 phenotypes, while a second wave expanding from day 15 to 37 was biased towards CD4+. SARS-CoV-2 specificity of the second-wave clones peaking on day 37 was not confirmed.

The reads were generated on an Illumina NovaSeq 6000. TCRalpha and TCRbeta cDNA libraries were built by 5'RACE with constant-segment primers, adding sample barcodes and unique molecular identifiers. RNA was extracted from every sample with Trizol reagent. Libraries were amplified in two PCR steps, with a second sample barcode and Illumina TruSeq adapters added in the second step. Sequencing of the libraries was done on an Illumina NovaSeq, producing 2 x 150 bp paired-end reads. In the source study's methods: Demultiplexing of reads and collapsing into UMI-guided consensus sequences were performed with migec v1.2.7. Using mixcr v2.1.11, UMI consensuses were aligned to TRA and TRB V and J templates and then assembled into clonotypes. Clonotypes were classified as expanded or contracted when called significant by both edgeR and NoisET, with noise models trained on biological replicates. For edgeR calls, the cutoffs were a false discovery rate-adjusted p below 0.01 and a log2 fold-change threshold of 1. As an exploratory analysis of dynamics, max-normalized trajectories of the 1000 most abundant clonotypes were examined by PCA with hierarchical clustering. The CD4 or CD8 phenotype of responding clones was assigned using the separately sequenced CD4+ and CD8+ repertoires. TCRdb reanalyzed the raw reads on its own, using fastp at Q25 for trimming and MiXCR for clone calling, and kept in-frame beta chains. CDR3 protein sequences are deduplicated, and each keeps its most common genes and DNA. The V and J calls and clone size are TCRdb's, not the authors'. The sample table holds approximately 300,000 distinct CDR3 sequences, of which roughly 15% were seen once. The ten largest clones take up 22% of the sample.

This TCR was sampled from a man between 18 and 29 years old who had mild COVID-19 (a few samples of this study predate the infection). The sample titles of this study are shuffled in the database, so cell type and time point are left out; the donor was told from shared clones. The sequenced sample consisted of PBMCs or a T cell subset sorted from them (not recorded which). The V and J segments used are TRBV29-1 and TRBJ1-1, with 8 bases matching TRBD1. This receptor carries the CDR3 CSARQGTNTEAFF. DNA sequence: TGCAGCGCTCGACAGGGGACGAACACTGAAGCTTTCTTT.